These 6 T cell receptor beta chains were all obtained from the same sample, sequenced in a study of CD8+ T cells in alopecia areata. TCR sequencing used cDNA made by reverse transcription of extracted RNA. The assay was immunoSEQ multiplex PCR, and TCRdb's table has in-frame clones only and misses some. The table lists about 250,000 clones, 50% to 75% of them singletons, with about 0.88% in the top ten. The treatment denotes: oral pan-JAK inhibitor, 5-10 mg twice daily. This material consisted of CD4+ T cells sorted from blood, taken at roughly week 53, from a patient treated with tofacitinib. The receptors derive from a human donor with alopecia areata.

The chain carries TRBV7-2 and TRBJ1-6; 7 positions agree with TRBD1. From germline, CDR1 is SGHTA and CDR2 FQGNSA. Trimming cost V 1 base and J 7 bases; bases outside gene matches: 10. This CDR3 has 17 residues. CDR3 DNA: TGTGCCAGCAGCTTAGTCAGACAGGGCTCCGGGAATTCACCCCTCCACTTT. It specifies CASSLVRQGSGNSPLHF.

The CDR3, as DNA: TGTGCCAGCAGCTTACAACTGAACACCGGGGAGCTGTTTTTT. Its protein product is CASSLQLNTGELFF. The chain links TRBV7-3 to TRBJ2-2; D gene unclear. This CDR3 is built from 14 residues. V lost 2 bases and J 1 base, leaving 5 bases between the germline ends. Germline V CDR1 and CDR2: SGHTA, FQGTGA.

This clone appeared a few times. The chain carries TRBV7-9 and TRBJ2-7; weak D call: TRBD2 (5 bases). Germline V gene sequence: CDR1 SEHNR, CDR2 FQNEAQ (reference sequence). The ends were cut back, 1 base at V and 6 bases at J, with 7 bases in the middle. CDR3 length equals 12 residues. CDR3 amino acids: CASSLGGIEQYF. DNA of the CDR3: TGTGCCAGCAGCTTAGGAGGGATCGAGCAGTACTTC.

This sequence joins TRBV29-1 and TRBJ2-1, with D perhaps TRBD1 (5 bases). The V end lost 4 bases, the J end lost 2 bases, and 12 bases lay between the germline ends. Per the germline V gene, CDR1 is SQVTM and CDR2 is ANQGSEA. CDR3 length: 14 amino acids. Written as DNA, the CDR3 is TGCAGCGTTGCCCAACAGGCCACCTACAATGAGCAGTTCTTC. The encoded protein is CSVAQQATYNEQFF.

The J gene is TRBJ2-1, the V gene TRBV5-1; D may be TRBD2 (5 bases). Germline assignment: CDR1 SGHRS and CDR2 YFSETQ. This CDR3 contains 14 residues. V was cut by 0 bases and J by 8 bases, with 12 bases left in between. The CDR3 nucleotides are TGCGCCAGCAGCTTGGGAGTAATGGGAGATGAGCAGTTCTTC. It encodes CASSLGVMGDEQFF.

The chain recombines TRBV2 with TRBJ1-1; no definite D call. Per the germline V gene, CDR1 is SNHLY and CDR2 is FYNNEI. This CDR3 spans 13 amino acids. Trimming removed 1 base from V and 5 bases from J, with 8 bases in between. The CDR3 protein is CASSEGVWTEAFF. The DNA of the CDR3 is TGTGCCAGCAGTGAAGGGGTATGGACTGAAGCTTTCTTT.